This TCR beta chain emerged from a study of blood T cell repertoires in COVID-19. Background on the study: In each case, the material was cDNA or gDNA derived from T cells, B-cell-depleted T cells, or PBMCs.

Source study methods: How many nucleated cells were present was estimated from reference gene primer amplification. Some clones are missing from TCRdb's copy, which holds only in-frame ones; the method was immunoSEQ multiplex PCR. V, J and clone size are taken as reported in that table, and D and trimming were inferred from the DNA itself. The data hold a few hundred thousand clones, with roughly 84% observed a single time. Participant age was roughly 18 to 89 years, and participants resided in about 25 US areas. Recovery meant two consecutive negative NP/OP PCR tests, professional clearance, or resolved symptoms. The CDR3 contains 15 residues. From germline, CDR1 is WNHNN and CDR2 SYGVQD (reference sequence). The trim removed 4 bases at V and 5 bases at J, leaving 9 bases unmatched.

The source is a woman under 40 who had recovered from COVID-19. The sample consisted of PBMCs or T cells enriched from blood (not recorded which). The chain joins TRBV10-1 to TRBJ1-1, with 8 bases that match TRBD1. This CDR3 reads CASSARQGIGTEAFF. The CDR3 DNA sequence: TGCGCCAGCAGTGCCAGACAGGGGATCGGTACTGAAGCTTTCTTT.